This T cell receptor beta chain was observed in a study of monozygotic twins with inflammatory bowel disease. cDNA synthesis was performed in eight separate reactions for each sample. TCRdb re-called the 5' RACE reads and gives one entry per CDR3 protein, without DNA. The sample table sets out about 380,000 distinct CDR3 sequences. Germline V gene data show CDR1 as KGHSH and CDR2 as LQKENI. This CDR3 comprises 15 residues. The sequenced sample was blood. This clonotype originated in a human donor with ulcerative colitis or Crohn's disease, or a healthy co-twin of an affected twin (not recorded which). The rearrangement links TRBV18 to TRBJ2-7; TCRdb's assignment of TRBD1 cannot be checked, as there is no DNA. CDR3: CASSLSRQPDYEQYF. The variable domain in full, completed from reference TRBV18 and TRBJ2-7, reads NAGVMQNPRHLVRRRGQEARLRCSPMKGHSHVYWYRQLPEEGLKFMVYLQKENIIDESGMPKERFSAEFPKEGPSILRIQQVVRGDSAAYFCASSLSRQPDYEQYFGPGTRLTVT.